A few counts support the clone carrying this T cell receptor (beta chain). CD8 T cells were positively selected from what remained after CD4 positive selection. The data were obtained in a study of naive and memory T cell subsets. Two oligonucleotides, mixed equimolar, formed the beta constant-region primer covering TRBC1 and TRBC2. Ligated cDNA was amplified by four rounds of PCR with nested alpha and beta constant-region primers and SP2. TCRdb independently ran MiXCR on the UMI-ligation and nested PCR reads; one entry per CDR3 protein. The table lists some 83,000 distinct CDR3 sequences, around 9% of them singletons. In germline, CDR1 is MNHEY, CDR2 SVGEGT. The CDR3 sequence is 16 residues long. Trimming pared 0 bases from V and 3 bases from J, leaving 14 bases between.

The chain links TRBV6-2 or TRBV6-3 to TRBJ2-5, with D maybe TRBD2 (6 bases). The TCR comes from a human donor in good health. Specimen: naive CD8+ T cells from blood. The DNA for the CDR3 is TGTGCCAGCAGTTACTCAACGGGGAGGTTAGAAGAGACCCAGTACTTC. This sequence encodes CASSYSTGRLEETQYF.